This T cell receptor beta chain emerged from a study of cytomegalovirus exposure and HLA in healthy donors. This PCR relied on a set of 60 Vbeta primers and 13 Jbeta primers. Method: immunoSEQ multiplex PCR; TCRdb's copy keeps in-frame clones and lacks some. This sample contains over 110,000 clones. Trimming removed 3 bases from V and 1 base from J; junction bases left unmatched: 1. Germline CDR1 is KGHSH and CDR2 is LQKENI. The CDR3 consists of 15 residues. The donors (healthy individuals) were bone marrow donors. This sequence joins TRBV18 and TRBJ2-2, with TRBD2 identical over 8 bases. This clonotype was sampled from a male donor in good health and CMV-seronegative. The sample consisted of PBMCs. For the CDR3, the DNA is TGTGCCAGCTCACCGAGCGGGGGGAACACCGGGGAGCTGTTTTTT. Translated, it gives CASSPSGGNTGELFF.